The next 11 T cell receptor beta chains were all read from a single sample in a study of T cells in Graves' hyperthyroidism and ophthalmopathy. TCR beta CDR3 region amplification was performed from RNA transcripts. RT-PCR in the first round (using the HTBI primer set) targeted the TCR CDR3. Each CDR3 protein gets one entry after TCRdb re-called the multiplex PCR reads with MiXCR. The sample has 500,000 or so distinct CDR3 sequences, roughly 17% seen once. What was sequenced was blood. Receptors were obtained from a woman aged 18-29 years with Graves' ophthalmopathy.

This clonotype was seen a handful of times. The rearrangement uses TRBV24-1 and TRBJ2-2; D not resolved. V was shortened by 7 bases and J by 1 base, with 12 bases between the two germline ends. The CDR3 runs to 15 residues. CDR1 KGHDR and CDR2 SFDVKD come from the germline V gene. CDR3 residues: CATRWYSVNTGELFF. CDR3 sequence (DNA): TGTGCCACCAGGTGGTACAGCGTGAACACCGGGGAGCTGTTTTTT.

This chain uses TRBV5-4 with TRBJ2-1; TRBD2 aligns across 13 bases. With 5 bases clipped from V and 5 bases from J, the junction kept 7 bases outside the gene matches. CDR3 length: 16 amino acids. Germline V CDR1 and CDR2: SGHNT, YYREEE (reference sequence). DNA of the CDR3: TGTGCCAGCAGGCCCGCCGGGACTAGCGGGAACAATGAGCAGTTCTTC. Its translation is CASRPAGTSGNNEQFF.

V gene TRBV20-1 combines with J gene TRBJ2-1, with D possibly TRBD2 on 6 matching bases. From germline, CDR1 is DFQATT and CDR2 SNEGSKA (reference sequence). With 6 bases removed from V and 5 bases from J, the gap between germline ends came to 17 bases. CDR3 size: 14 residues. The CDR3 protein is CSAIHGSWNNEQFF. CDR3 coding DNA: TGCAGTGCCATTCACGGGAGTTGGAACAATGAGCAGTTCTTC.

This clonotype was observed a few times. V is TRBV13 and J is TRBJ1-2; 8 bases line up with TRBD1. The CDR3 length is 16 residues. The trim removed 5 bases at V and 4 bases at J, leaving 12 bases unmatched. CDR1 is PRHDT, CDR2 FYEKMQ, per germline (reference sequence). The CDR3 sequence: CASSQSGQALGYGYTF. In DNA, the CDR3 is TGTGCCAGCAGCCAATCGGGACAGGCCCTAGGCTATGGCTACACCTTC.

This clonotype has ten or more counts. This chain joins TRBV6-2 or TRBV6-3 and TRBJ2-7; TRBD1 matches 8 bases. J was trimmed by 4 bases and V by 7 bases; bases with no gene match: 9. The V gene's germline CDR1 is MNHEY and CDR2 SVGEGT. This CDR3 region has 14 residues. As DNA, the CDR3 is TGTGCCAGCATGCCGAGGACAGGGAATTACGAGCAGTACTTC. Its protein is CASMPRTGNYEQYF.

This clonotype was seen at least ten times. V is TRBV3-1 and J is TRBJ1-4; TRBD1 matches at 9 bases. From germline, CDR1 is LGHDT and CDR2 YNNKEL (reference sequence). The CDR3 is made up of 15 amino acids. The trim removed 1 base at V and 5 bases at J, leaving 2 bases unmatched. The CDR3 nucleotides read TGTGCCAGCAGCCAAGCTGGGACAGGGAATGAAAAACTGTTTTTT. Its protein is CASSQAGTGNEKLFF.

This clonotype was seen more than once but under ten times. V gene TRBV6-1 combines with J gene TRBJ1-4; TRBD1 matches at 7 bases. The CDR3 length is 14 residues. With 6 bases clipped from V and 4 bases from J, the junction kept 5 bases outside the gene matches. The germline gives CDR1 MNHNS, CDR2 SASEGT. The CDR3 DNA sequence: TGTGCCAGCAGACCGGGACAGCTTAATGAAAAACTGTTTTTT. Protein: CASRPGQLNEKLFF.

This clonotype was picked up many times. The J gene is TRBJ1-1, the V gene TRBV20-1; TRBD1 matches 8 bases. This CDR3 region has 13 residues. Trimming cost V 5 bases and J 1 base; bases outside gene matches: 3. Germline CDR1 and CDR2: DFQATT and SNEGSKA (reference sequence). The CDR3 sequence is CSAQGAWNTEAFF. The CDR3 nucleotides read TGCAGTGCTCAGGGGGCGTGGAACACTGAAGCTTTCTTT.

Ten or more counts support this clonotype. The V and J genes are TRBV2 and TRBJ1-3; 8 bases are a match to TRBD1. The CDR3 has 13 amino acids. CDR1 is SNHLY, CDR2 FYNNEI, per germline. Trimming took 6 bases from V and 2 from J; bases not matched to a gene: 0. In DNA form, the CDR3 reads TGTGCCAGCAGGGACAGGGCTGGAAACACCATATATTTT. Translated: CASRDRAGNTIYF.

The gene calls are TRBV15 and TRBJ2-5; a possible D gene is TRBD2 (5 bases). CDR1 and CDR2 from the germline V gene are LNHNV and YYDKDF (reference sequence). Trimming removed 0 bases from V and 3 bases from J, with 11 bases in between. This CDR3 contains 15 residues. The CDR3 sequence is CATSRDPPSKETQYF. The DNA for the CDR3 is TGTGCCACCAGCAGAGATCCCCCTAGCAAAGAGACCCAGTACTTC.

This clonotype was recorded only once. A much bigger clone sits one base away, suggesting this may be a read error. This chain joins TRBV20-1 and TRBJ1-1; no clear D gene. CDR3 length: 14 residues. Germline V lookup: CDR1 DFQATT, CDR2 SNEGSKA (reference sequence). In DNA, the CDR3 is TGCAGTGCTAGAGAGAGGGAAAAGAACGCTGAAGCTTTCTTT. It yields the protein CSAREREKNAEAFF.